These 30 T cell receptor beta chains were sequenced from one sample in a study of T cell responses to AZD1222 COVID-19 vaccine. Sequencing used immunoSEQ multiplex PCR; TCRdb keeps in-frame clones, though not all of them. The top ten clones hold 15% of a sample with more than 85,000 clones, around 90% of them seen once. Specimen: peripheral blood, collected 28 days after the second AZD1222 dose. The receptors derive from an adult who received the AZD1222 COVID-19 vaccine.

The CDR3 DNA is TGTGCCAGCAGCCGAGACGGTGATGAAGCTTTCTTT. This encodes CASSRDGDEAFF. The chain carries TRBV7-9 and TRBJ1-1; D is undetermined. V lost 5 bases to trimming and J lost 7 bases, with 11 bases between them. The CDR3 loop spans 12 amino acids. The germline V gene has CDR1 SEHNR and CDR2 FQNEAQ (reference sequence).

The CDR3 coding sequence is TGCGCCAGCAGCTTGGTGGACGGGGGGGCCTACGAGCAGTACTTC. Its translation is CASSLVDGGAYEQYF. J is TRBJ2-7 and V is TRBV5-1; 8 bases are shared with TRBD2. The CDR3 extends over 15 amino acids. Germline V gene data show CDR1 as SGHRS and CDR2 as YFSETQ. V was pared by 0 bases and J by 2 bases, with 4 bases of the junction left unmatched. The whole variable domain, remainder taken from reference TRBV5-1 and TRBJ2-7, is KAGVTQTPRYLIKTRGQQVTLSCSPISGHRSVSWYQQTPGQGLQFLFEYFSETQRNKGNFPGRFSGRQFSNSRSEMNVSTLELGDSALYLCASSLVDGGAYEQYFGPGTRLTVT.

The chain links TRBV15 to TRBJ1-4, with D possibly being TRBD1 (5 bases). V was shortened by 0 bases and J by 6 bases, with 11 bases between the two germline ends. CDR1 LNHNV and CDR2 YYDKDF come from the germline V gene (reference sequence). The CDR3 runs to 15 residues. The CDR3 loop is CATSREAGRYEKLFF. The CDR3 nucleotides read TGTGCCACCAGCAGAGAGGCAGGGAGATATGAAAAACTGTTTTTT.

The chain links TRBV28 to TRBJ1-5; tentative D call: TRBD1 (5 bases). Germline-derived CDR1 and CDR2 are MDHEN and SYDVKM. This CDR3 spans 14 amino acids. Trimming took off 4 bases at V and 7 bases at J, with 14 bases between the two ends. The CDR3 spells CASSSFGAQQPQHF. CDR3 coding DNA: TGTGCCAGCAGTTCTTTTGGGGCACAGCAGCCCCAGCATTTT.

This rearrangement joins TRBV27 to TRBJ2-3; D unclear. The CDR3 is made up of 14 amino acids. The V end lost 2 bases, the J end lost 0 bases, and 6 bases lay between the germline ends. CDR1 is MNHEY, CDR2 SMNVEV, per germline (reference sequence). CDR3 sequence: CASSLDLSTDTQYF. CDR3 nucleotide sequence: TGTGCCAGCAGTTTAGATCTTAGCACAGATACGCAGTATTTT.

The chain carries TRBV5-5 and TRBJ2-7; D remains unclear. The germline V gene encodes CDR1 SGHKS and CDR2 YYEKEE (reference sequence). Trimming took 2 bases from V and 1 from J, leaving 4 bases between them. CDR3 size: 12 residues. In nucleotides, the CDR3 is TGTGCCAGCAGCTTTAAGTCCTACGAGCAGTACTTC. It yields the protein CASSFKSYEQYF. Supplemented by reference TRBV5-5 and TRBJ2-7, the full variable domain reads DAGVTQSPTHLIKTRGQQVTLRCSPISGHKSVSWYQQVLGQGPQFIFQYYEKEERGRGNFPDRFSARQFPNYSSELNVNALLLGDSALYLCASSFKSYEQYFGPGTRLTVT.

The chain is built from TRBV19 and TRBJ1-2; 9 bases are a match to TRBD1. The junction had 16 bases not matched to a gene; V was cut back by 7 bases and J by 4 bases. Germline CDR1 and CDR2: LNHDA and SQIVND (reference sequence). This CDR3 spans 17 amino acids. The CDR3, as DNA: TGTGCCAGTACCCTGGCGCACAGGGGGCTGGGAGGCTATGGCTACACCTTC. Translating gives CASTLAHRGLGGYGYTF.

The CDR3 DNA follows: TGTGCCAGCAGACCCACCGGGACAGCCCTCTATGGCTACACCTTC. This sequence encodes CASRPTGTALYGYTF. This chain connects TRBV6-5 to TRBJ1-2; TRBD1 aligns across 7 bases. The length of the CDR3 is 15 residues. Germline V lookup: CDR1 MNHEY, CDR2 SVGAGI. J gave up 4 bases and V 6 bases, and 11 bases lay outside the gene matches.

The chain has TRBV12-5 and TRBJ2-5; 9 bases line up with TRBD2. The CDR3 extends over 16 amino acids. Trimming removed 4 bases from V and 5 bases from J; junction bases left unmatched: 11. Germline V CDR1 and CDR2: LGHNT, FRNRAP. CDR3 residues: CASGSAASGVRETQYF. CDR3 sequence (DNA): TGTGCTAGTGGTTCCGCCGCTAGCGGGGTCCGGGAGACCCAGTACTTC.

V usage is TRBV15 and J usage is TRBJ1-6; TRBD1 aligns across 7 bases. With V trimmed by 1 base and J by 8 bases, 2 bases remained unmatched. Germline values: CDR1 LNHNV, CDR2 YYDKDF (reference sequence). This CDR3 has 14 residues. CDR3 in amino acids: CATSRVTGDSPLHF. The CDR3 nucleotides are TGTGCCACCAGCAGAGTTACAGGGGATTCACCCCTCCACTTT.

The J gene is TRBJ1-2, the V gene TRBV13, with D possibly matching TRBD1 (5 bases). The CDR3 is 14 residues long. Germline-derived CDR1 and CDR2 are PRHDT and FYEKMQ (reference sequence). The V gene lost 5 bases and the J gene lost 3 bases, with 13 bases spanning the gap. CDR3 coding DNA: TGTGCCAGCAGCCGGGGCGGTGGGTACTATGGCTACACCTTC. It is translated as CASSRGGGYYGYTF.

V is TRBV6-5 and J is TRBJ1-2; the D gene is possibly TRBD1 (5 bases). CDR1 and CDR2 from the germline V gene are MNHEY and SVGAGI. CDR3 length: 13 residues. V was cut by 6 bases and J by 3 bases, with 11 bases left in between. CDR3 sequence (DNA): TGTGCCAGCAGAGGGACGGTTTACTATGGCTACACCTTC. It translates to CASRGTVYYGYTF.

The CDR3 protein is CASSFSGTSGYTF. CDR3 nucleotides: TGTGCCAGCAGCTTCTCAGGGACAAGCGGCTACACCTTC. This chain joins TRBV5-4 and TRBJ1-2; a weak D match, TRBD1 (6 bases). This CDR3 comprises 13 residues. Germline V CDR1 and CDR2: SGHNT, YYREEE (reference sequence). The V end was cut by 2 bases, the J end by 8 bases, with 13 bases between.

This clone was seen a few times. J is TRBJ2-1 and V is TRBV12-3 or TRBV12-4; no definite D call. This CDR3 is 11 amino acids long. With 2 bases removed from V and 12 bases from J, the gap between germline ends came to 8 bases. The chain's CDR3 is CASSLNPAQFF. DNA of the CDR3: TGTGCCAGCAGTTTAAACCCCGCGCAGTTCTTC.

V usage is TRBV27 and J usage is TRBJ2-1; TRBD2 aligns across 15 bases. After removal of 11 bases from V and 0 bases from J, the junction contained 23 bases not matched to a gene. The CDR3 length is 22 residues. Germline values: CDR1 MNHEY, CDR2 SMNVEV (reference sequence). The CDR3 spells CAFHRTPKGLAGGPSSYNEQFF. The CDR3 DNA sequence: TGTGCCTTTCATCGGACACCCAAAGGACTAGCGGGAGGGCCGAGCTCCTACAATGAGCAGTTCTTC.

This chain links TRBV5-6 with TRBJ1-4; TRBD1 aligns across 8 bases. The CDR3 loop spans 17 amino acids. The germline V gene has CDR1 SGHDT and CDR2 YYEEEE. Unmatched junction bases numbered 12, after V lost 1 base and J lost 7 bases. CDR3 nucleotides: TGTGCCAGCAGCTTGTTACAGGGGGAAATGCTAGGTGAAAAACTGTTTTTT. Protein sequence: CASSLLQGEMLGEKLFF.

The chain links TRBV12-5 to TRBJ2-7, with a weak D call TRBD1 (5 bases). CDR1 is LGHNT and CDR2 is FRNRAP in the germline V gene. CDR3 length equals 16 residues. Trimming took off 3 bases at V and 3 bases at J, with 18 bases between the two ends. The CDR3 DNA follows: TGTGCTAGTGGTTTAGTACTCGGGCAGGGCAACTACGAGCAGTACTTC. Its translation: CASGLVLGQGNYEQYF.

The chain links TRBV6-5 to TRBJ1-4; D is uncertain. The CDR3 extends over 14 amino acids. Trimming removed 5 bases at V and 0 bases at J, with 7 bases between. The germline V gene encodes CDR1 MNHEY and CDR2 SVGAGI. The CDR3 coding sequence is TGTGCCAGCAGTAGGGCTGCAACTAATGAAAAACTGTTTTTT. This translates into CASSRAATNEKLFF.

This clone was recorded once. This chain links TRBV30 with TRBJ2-7; D is unclear. CDR3 length: 12 residues. Germline assignment: CDR1 GTSNPN and CDR2 SVGIG (reference sequence). V was clipped by 3 bases and J by 2 bases, with 8 bases between them. CDR3 in DNA: TGTGCCTGGAGGGGTATCACCTACGAGCAGTACTTC. This encodes CAWRGITYEQYF. Looking up the rest from reference TRBV30 and TRBJ2-7 gives the full variable domain: SQTIHQWPATLVQPVGSPLSLECTVEGTSNPNLYWYRQAAGRGLQLLFYSVGIGQISSEVPQNLSASRPQDRQFILSSKKLLLSDSGFYLCAWRGITYEQYFGPGTRLTVT.

This sequence joins TRBV5-1 and TRBJ2-3, with 7 positions matching TRBD1. The trim removed 5 bases at V and 1 base at J, leaving 10 bases unmatched. In germline, CDR1 is SGHRS, CDR2 YFSETQ. The CDR3 has 16 amino acids. DNA of the CDR3: TGCGCCAGCAGGTATAGAACAGGGGTTGGCACAGATACGCAGTATTTT. Translation: CASRYRTGVGTDTQYF.

The chain is built from TRBV3-1 (or the pseudogene TRBV3-2) and TRBJ2-2, with D perhaps TRBD2 (6 bases). Per the germline V gene, CDR1 is LGHDT and CDR2 is YNNKEL (reference sequence). Between the trimmed V and J ends, which lost 4 bases and 6 bases, there was a span of 15 bases. CDR3 size: 15 residues. The CDR3 loop reads CASSRTGTRSGELFF. The CDR3 DNA reads TGTGCCAGCAGCCGAACCGGGACTCGATCCGGGGAGCTGTTTTTT.

The chain links TRBV25-1 to TRBJ1-2, with D perhaps matching TRBD1 (5 bases). Germline-derived CDR1 and CDR2 are MGHDK and SYGVNS. V was cut by 1 base and J by 4 bases, with 13 bases left in between. The CDR3 runs 15 residues. The CDR3 DNA reads TGTGCCAGCAGTGAATTTGTGGGACCTGGCTATGGCTACACCTTC. Residues: CASSEFVGPGYGYTF.

V gene TRBV2 combines with J gene TRBJ1-2, with TRBD1 matching over 8 bases. CDR1 SNHLY and CDR2 FYNNEI come from the germline V gene. The trim removed 2 bases at V and 4 bases at J, leaving 6 bases unmatched. This CDR3 region has 15 residues. DNA for the CDR3: TGTGCCAGCAGTGAATCAGGGGGCCTAGGCTATGGCTACACCTTC. It specifies CASSESGGLGYGYTF.

V and J are TRBV3-1 (or the pseudogene TRBV3-2) and TRBJ2-1, with TRBD1 as a possible D gene (6 bases). Trimming left V 6 bases short and J 13 bases short, with 13 bases between. Germline V lookup: CDR1 LGHDT, CDR2 YNNKEL (reference sequence). CDR3 length equals 11 residues. CDR3 sequence: CASSQGQGQFF. The CDR3 DNA sequence: TGTGCCAGCAGTCAGGGGCAGGGCCAGTTCTTC.

The chain carries TRBV5-4 and TRBJ2-5; a weak D match, TRBD1 (6 bases). There are 16 residues in the CDR3. Germline-derived CDR1 and CDR2 are SGHNT and YYREEE (reference sequence). Trimming left V 0 bases short and J 1 base short, with 13 bases between. This chain's CDR3 is CASSLAPRGGQETQYF. In nucleotides, the CDR3 is TGTGCCAGCAGCTTGGCCCCGAGAGGGGGCCAAGAGACCCAGTACTTC.

The rearrangement uses TRBV18 and TRBJ1-1, with a possible D match to TRBD1 (6 bases). The CDR3 length is 13 residues. Germline CDR1 KGHSH, CDR2 LQKENI. V was cut by 3 bases and J by 3 bases, with 8 bases left in between. Written as DNA, the CDR3 is TGTGCCAGCTCACCCTCAGGGGACACTGAAGCTTTCTTT. It yields the protein CASSPSGDTEAFF. The whole variable domain, filled in from reference TRBV18 and TRBJ1-1, reads NAGVMQNPRHLVRRRGQEARLRCSPMKGHSHVYWYRQLPEEGLKFMVYLQKENIIDESGMPKERFSAEFPKEGPSILRIQQVVRGDSAAYFCASSPSGDTEAFFGQGTRLTVV.

V is TRBV9 and J is TRBJ1-4; unclear D gene. Germline V gives CDR1 SGDLS, CDR2 YYNGEE. The CDR3 is made up of 14 amino acids. The V and J ends lost 3 bases and 2 bases respectively, with 8 bases between them. This CDR3 is CASSATNTNEKLFF. CDR3 DNA: TGTGCCAGCAGCGCCACCAACACTAATGAAAAACTGTTTTTT.

The V and J genes are TRBV10-2 and TRBJ1-5; D perhaps matches TRBD1 (5 bases). There are 14 residues in the CDR3. Trimming took off 3 bases at V and 3 bases at J, with 9 bases between the two ends. Germline V gives CDR1 WSHSY, CDR2 SAAADI. This chain's CDR3 is CASSDTTDNQPQHF. In DNA form, the CDR3 reads TGCGCCAGCAGTGACACGACAGACAATCAGCCCCAGCATTTT.

The genes are TRBV19 and TRBJ1-2; tentatively, D is TRBD1 (5 bases). The V end was cut by 5 bases, the J end by 4 bases, with 23 bases between. There are 17 residues in the CDR3. Germline CDR1 LNHDA, CDR2 SQIVND (reference sequence). As DNA, the CDR3 is TGTGCCAGTAGTCCCATGACCCTACCACTGGACACCTATGGCTACACCTTC. Protein: CASSPMTLPLDTYGYTF.

The chain is built from TRBV3-1 (or the pseudogene TRBV3-2) and TRBJ1-3; D uncertain. Germline V gives CDR1 LGHDT, CDR2 YNNKEL (reference sequence). The CDR3 runs to 14 residues. The ends were cut back, 0 bases at V and 1 base at J, with 4 bases in the middle. The CDR3 region is CASSQEASGNTIYF. The DNA of the CDR3 is TGTGCCAGCAGCCAAGAGGCATCTGGAAACACCATATATTTT.